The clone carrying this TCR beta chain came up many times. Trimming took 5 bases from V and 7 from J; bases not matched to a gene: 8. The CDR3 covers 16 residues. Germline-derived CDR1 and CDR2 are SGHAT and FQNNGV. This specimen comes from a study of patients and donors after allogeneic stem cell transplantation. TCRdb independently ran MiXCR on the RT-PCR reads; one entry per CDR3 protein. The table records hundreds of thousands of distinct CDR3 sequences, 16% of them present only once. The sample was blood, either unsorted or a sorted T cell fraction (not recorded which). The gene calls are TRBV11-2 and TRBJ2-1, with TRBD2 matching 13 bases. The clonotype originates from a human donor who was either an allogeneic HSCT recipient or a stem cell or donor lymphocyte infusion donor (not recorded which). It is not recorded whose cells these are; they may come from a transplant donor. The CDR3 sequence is CASSPQVTSGGNEQFF. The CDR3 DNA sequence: TGTGCCAGCAGCCCCCAAGTGACTAGCGGGGGGAATGAGCAGTTCTTC.